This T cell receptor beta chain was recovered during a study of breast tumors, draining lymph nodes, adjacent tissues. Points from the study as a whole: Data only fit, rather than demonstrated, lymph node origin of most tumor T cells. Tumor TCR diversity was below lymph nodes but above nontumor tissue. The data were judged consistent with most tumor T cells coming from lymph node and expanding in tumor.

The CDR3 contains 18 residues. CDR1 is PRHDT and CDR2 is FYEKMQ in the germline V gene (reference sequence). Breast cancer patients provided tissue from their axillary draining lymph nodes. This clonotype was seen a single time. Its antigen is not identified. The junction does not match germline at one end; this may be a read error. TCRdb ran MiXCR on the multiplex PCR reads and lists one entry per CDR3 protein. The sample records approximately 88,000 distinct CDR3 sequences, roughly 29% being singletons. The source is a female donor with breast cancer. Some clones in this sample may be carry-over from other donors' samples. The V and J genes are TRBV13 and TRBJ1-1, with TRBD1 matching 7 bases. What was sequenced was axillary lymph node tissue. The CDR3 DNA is TGTGCCAACAGCTCACTAGTAAACATCATCCGGGACAGCACTGAAGCTTTCTTT. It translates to CANSSLVNIIRDSTEAFF. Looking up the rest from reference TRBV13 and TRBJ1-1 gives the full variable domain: AAGVIQSPRHLIKEKRETATLKCYPIPRHDTVYWYQQGPGQDPQFLISFYEKMQSDKGSIPDRFSAQQFSDYHSELNMSSLELGDSALYFCANSSLVNIIRDSTEAFFGQGTRLTVV.